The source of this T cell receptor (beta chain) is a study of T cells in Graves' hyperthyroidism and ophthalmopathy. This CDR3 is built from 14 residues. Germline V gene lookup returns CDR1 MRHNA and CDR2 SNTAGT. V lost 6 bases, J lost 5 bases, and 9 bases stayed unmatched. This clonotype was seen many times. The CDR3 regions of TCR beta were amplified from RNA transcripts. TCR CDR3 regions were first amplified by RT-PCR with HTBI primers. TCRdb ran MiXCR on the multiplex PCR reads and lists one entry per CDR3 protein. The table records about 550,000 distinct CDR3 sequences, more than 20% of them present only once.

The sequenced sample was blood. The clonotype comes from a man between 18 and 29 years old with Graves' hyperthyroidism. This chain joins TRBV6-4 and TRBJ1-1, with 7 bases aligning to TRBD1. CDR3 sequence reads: CASRQGPFTTEAFF. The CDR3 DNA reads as TGTGCCAGCAGACAGGGGCCGTTTACGACTGAAGCTTTCTTT.